Below, 13 T cell receptor beta chains from the same sample are listed, as sequenced in a study of T cells in Graves' hyperthyroidism and ophthalmopathy. Amplification yielded TCR beta CDR3 regions, with RNA transcripts as the source. With the HTBI primer set, the TCR CDR3 went through a first round of RT-PCR. TCRdb analysed the multiplex PCR reads with MiXCR anew, one entry per CDR3 protein. Of about 300,000 distinct CDR3 sequences listed, roughly 20% were seen once; the top ten hold less than 45%. The sequencing sample was made of blood. The source of these receptors is a man over 45 with Graves' ophthalmopathy.

This clonotype has a count of ten or more. The chain couples TRBV20-1 to TRBJ2-7, with D unresolved. CDR1 and CDR2 from the germline V gene are DFQATT and SNEGSKA (reference sequence). V dropped 4 bases and J dropped 1 base, with 11 bases sitting between them. This CDR3 comprises 13 residues. DNA for the CDR3: TGCAGTGCTAAAGCCCCGGCGTCCTACGAGCAGTACTTC. It codes for CSAKAPASYEQYF.

This clonotype was counted a few times. This sequence joins TRBV5-1 and TRBJ2-7; TRBD1 matches at 7 bases. This CDR3 comprises 14 residues. Germline V gene sequence: CDR1 SGHRS, CDR2 YFSETQ. Unmatched junction bases numbered 2, after V lost 0 bases and J lost 2 bases. The DNA for the CDR3 is TGCGCCAGCAGCTTGGCCCAGGGGGCCTACGAGCAGTACTTC. As protein: CASSLAQGAYEQYF.

The chain links TRBV15 to TRBJ2-3, with 8 bases that match TRBD1. Per the germline V gene, CDR1 is LNHNV and CDR2 is YYDKDF (reference sequence). V lost 4 bases and J lost 4; bases outside the gene matches: 7. CDR3 length: 15 residues. CDR3 DNA sequence: TGTGCCACCAGCATAGGACAGGGAGGCCCAGATACGCAGTATTTT. Translated: CATSIGQGGPDTQYF.

This clonotype was recorded a few times. This chain uses TRBV11-2 with TRBJ2-1; TRBD1 matches 7 bases. The J segment lost 2 bases and the V segment lost 4 bases, leaving 8 bases of the junction unmatched. Germline CDR1 reads SGHAT; CDR2 reads FQNNGV. There are 16 residues in the CDR3. CDR3 coding DNA: TGTGCCAGCAGCTCCCCGGAGGACAGGCCCTACAATGAGCAGTTCTTC. This sequence encodes CASSSPEDRPYNEQFF.

Points on this clonotype: A clone one base away is much larger, so this may be a read error. Here the CDR3 DNA reads TGTGCCAGCAATTCAACCACCTTTCAGCCCCAGCATTTT. The encoded protein is CASNSTTFQPQHF. This chain joins TRBV2 and TRBJ1-5; no clear D gene. The germline V and J ends were trimmed by 7 bases and 6 bases, with 13 bases remaining between them. The CDR3 totals 13 residues. Germline V gene sequence: CDR1 SNHLY, CDR2 FYNNEI.

The table lists this clonotype with many counts. This chain links TRBV7-9 with TRBJ2-7; D ambiguous. Germline CDR1 and CDR2: SEHNR and FQNEAQ (reference sequence). Trimming took off 5 bases at V and 1 base at J, with 12 bases between the two ends. The CDR3 contains 14 residues. In DNA, the CDR3 is TGTGCCAGCAGCCCCAGGACGGAGTCCTACGAGCAGTACTTC. It specifies CASSPRTESYEQYF.

This clonotype was detected ten times or more. The chain recombines TRBV20-1 with TRBJ2-1; 11 bases map to TRBD1. Germline assignment: CDR1 DFQATT and CDR2 SNEGSKA (reference sequence). The junction had 12 bases not matched to a gene; V was cut back by 6 bases and J by 8 bases. This CDR3 is built from 15 residues. The CDR3 region is CSAASPRGQGDEQFF. The CDR3 nucleotides are TGCAGTGCCGCCTCCCCGCGGGGACAGGGGGATGAGCAGTTCTTC.

This clonotype has just a few counts. The chain employs TRBV3-1 and TRBJ2-1; 8 positions match TRBD2. CDR1 is LGHDT, CDR2 YNNKEL, per germline (reference sequence). The CDR3 loop spans 17 amino acids. Trimming took 4 bases from V and 5 from J; bases not matched to a gene: 13. CDR3 sequence: CASSRGTNGRVNNEQFF. In DNA form, the CDR3 reads TGTGCCAGCAGCCGAGGGACTAACGGGAGGGTTAACAATGAGCAGTTCTTC.

At least ten counts were recorded for this clonotype. This chain joins TRBV5-1 and TRBJ2-7; 9 bases map to TRBD1. V gave up 4 bases and J gave up 7 bases; unmatched junction bases: 9. This CDR3 contains 14 residues. Germline CDR1 SGHRS, CDR2 YFSETQ. The CDR3 reads CASSRIGTGLEQYF. In nucleotides, the CDR3 is TGCGCCAGCAGCCGGATCGGGACAGGGTTAGAGCAGTACTTC.

CDR3 DNA: TGTGCCAGCAGCGAACACAGGGGGCGGGGGACTGAAGCTTTCTTT. It specifies CASSEHRGRGTEAFF. This chain joins TRBV9 and TRBJ1-1; 9 nucleotides agree with TRBD1. The CDR3 has 15 amino acids. J lost 5 bases, V lost 3 bases, and 8 bases had no gene match. CDR1 and CDR2 from the germline V gene are SGDLS and YYNGEE.

This clonotype was counted many times. The V call is TRBV3-1, the J call TRBJ2-5; 7 bases are a match to TRBD2. J gave up 5 bases and V 2 bases, and 5 bases lay outside the gene matches. This CDR3 has 14 amino acids. Germline CDR1 LGHDT, CDR2 YNNKEL (reference sequence). CDR3 amino acids: CASSQRPGGETQYF. The CDR3 nucleotides are TGTGCCAGCAGCCAACGGCCCGGGGGGGAGACCCAGTACTTC.

The chain is built from TRBV6-1 and TRBJ2-4; either TRBD1 or TRBD2 may supply D (6 bases each). Germline-derived CDR1 and CDR2 are MNHNS and SASEGT. This CDR3 is 15 amino acids long. Trimming stripped 6 bases from V and 5 bases from J, with 17 bases between. In DNA form, the CDR3 reads TGTGCCAGCAGCAAAATACAGGGAGGAGAAAACATTCAGTACTTC. Its translation is CASSKIQGGENIQYF.

The gene calls are TRBV9 and TRBJ2-5; D ambiguous. CDR1 is SGDLS, CDR2 YYNGEE, per germline. The CDR3 totals 14 residues. V gave up 0 bases and J gave up 1 base, with 7 bases separating them. CDR3 sequence: CASSVDGVQETQYF. The CDR3 region has the DNA TGTGCCAGCAGCGTAGATGGGGTCCAAGAGACCCAGTACTTC.